This T cell receptor beta chain was recovered during a study of T-cell reconstitution after alpha-beta-depleted transplantation in children. TCRbeta library preparation incorporated unique molecular identifiers. TCRdb ran MiXCR on the PCR reads and lists one entry per CDR3 protein. The sample lists some 260,000 distinct CDR3 sequences, 20% to 30% occurring once. Per germline, CDR1 SGHRS and CDR2 YFSETQ. V lost 0 bases and J 4 bases, leaving 23 bases between the germline ends. The CDR3 extends over 18 amino acids. The material was PBMCs, mostly from graft donor cells, obtained 360 days after TCRalphabeta/CD19-depleted stem cell transplant. The clonotype originates from a female patient aged 2-9 years who had a stem cell transplant for congenital amegakaryocytic thrombocytopenia, so the T cells may come from the graft donor. V and J are TRBV5-1 and TRBJ2-7; tentatively, D is TRBD1 (6 bases). The chain's CDR3 is CASSLAPQGLFSEYEQYF. The CDR3 region has the DNA TGCGCCAGCAGCTTGGCACCGCAGGGGCTCTTCTCGGAGTACGAGCAGTACTTC.